The 14 T cell receptor beta chains below come from one sample, sequenced in a study of T cells in women clearing cervical HPV infection. The repertoire was sequenced with immunoSEQ multiplex PCR; TCRdb's copy has only in-frame clones and lacks some. The data show around 22,000 clones, and the top ten clones hold about 5%. The sequenced sample was blood buffy coat. These receptors were taken from a woman between 18 and 75 years old with a cervical HPV16 infection that either progressed to CIN3+ or cleared (not recorded which).

The part of the CDR3 DNA that was read is TGTGCCAGCAGCGTAGGCAGGGTAGACACCGGGGAG. Its translation is CASSVGRVDTGE. The whole CDR3 sequence reads CASSVGRVDTGELFF. This chain uses TRBV9 with TRBJ2-2; a possible D gene is TRBD1 (5 bases). The read finishes 3 residues shy of the CDR3 end, and the germline J gene is used to complete it. CDR1 is SGDLS, CDR2 YYNGEE, per germline. The CDR3 has 15 amino acids. V was clipped by 0 bases and J by 3 bases, with 9 bases between them. Drawing the rest from reference TRBV9 and TRBJ2-2, the complete variable domain is DSGVTQTPKHLITATGQRVTLRCSPRSGDLSVYWYQQSLDQGLQFLIQYYNGEERAKGNILERFSAQQFPDLHSELNLSSLELGDSALYFCASSVGRVDTGELFFGEGSRLTVL.

A word on this clone: The CDR3 goes on 3 residues after the read ends, and that part is filled in from the germline J gene. The V gene is TRBV2, the J gene TRBJ2-1; weak D call: TRBD2 (6 bases). Between the trimmed V and J ends, which lost 3 bases and 9 bases, there was a span of 15 bases. The CDR3 spans 14 residues. Per germline, CDR1 SNHLY and CDR2 FYNNEI. The CDR3 protein is CASSEEGSVSEQFF. CDR3 DNA, as far as it was read: TGTGCCAGCAGTGAGGAGGGGTCGGTCTCTGAG.

Concerning this clone: Sequencing ends 3 residues short of the CDR3 end; the germline J gene provides the rest. The rearrangement joins TRBV5-6 to TRBJ1-1; D is ambiguous. This CDR3 has 13 amino acids. Germline lookup yields CDR1 SGHDT and CDR2 YYEEEE. V lost 4 bases and J 0 bases, leaving 7 bases between the germline ends. CDR3 DNA, as far as it was read: TGTGCCAGCAGCCCGGTTTTGAACACTGAA. Its translation is CASSPVLNTE. The entire CDR3 reads CASSPVLNTEAFF.

In regard to this clone: The read stops 3 residues short of the end of the CDR3; the missing end is completed from the germline J gene. The chain is built from TRBV2 and TRBJ2-2, with D tentatively TRBD1 or TRBD2 (5 bases each). Per the germline V gene, CDR1 is SNHLY and CDR2 is FYNNEI. The CDR3 has 15 amino acids. V dropped 2 bases and J dropped 4 bases, with 11 bases sitting between them. CDR3: CASSERAGSTGELFF. The part of the CDR3 DNA that was read is TGTGCCAGCAGTGAAAGGGCAGGGAGCACCGGGGAG.

With regard to this clone: Read sequence stops 3 residues before the CDR3 end, and the germline J gene provides the missing end. This sequence joins TRBV2 and TRBJ2-2; D uncertain. Trimming took off 10 bases at V and 2 bases at J, with 2 bases between the two ends. This CDR3 has 10 amino acids. Germline-derived CDR1 and CDR2 are SNHLY and FYNNEI. The covered CDR3 bases are TGTGCCATAAACACCGGGGAG. Protein: CAINTGE. The whole CDR3 sequence is CAINTGELFF.

Regarding this clone: The read is 3 residues too short to cover the CDR3 end, so that end is filled in from the germline J gene. The chain links TRBV19 to TRBJ1-5; TRBD1 might be the D (5 bases). Germline V gene lookup returns CDR1 LNHDA and CDR2 SQIVND (reference sequence). The CDR3 runs 16 residues. Trimming removed 3 bases at V and 2 bases at J, with 14 bases between. The CDR3 protein is CASSIRGEGGNQPQHF. CDR3 DNA (partial): TGTGCCAGTAGTATTCGGGGGGAAGGGGGCAATCAGCCC.

As regards this clone: Read sequence stops 3 residues before the CDR3 end, and the germline J gene provides the missing end. J is TRBJ2-3 and V is TRBV19; D perhaps matches TRBD2 (6 bases). The germline V gene has CDR1 LNHDA and CDR2 SQIVND (reference sequence). Trimming pared 8 bases from V and 1 base from J, leaving 10 bases between. CDR3 size: 13 residues. This chain's CDR3 is CASRGGGTDTQYF. CDR3 DNA (partial): TGTGCCAGTCGAGGAGGGGGCACAGATACG. Based on the CDR3 plus reference TRBV19 and TRBJ2-3, the full variable domain is DGGITQSPKYLFRKEGQNVTLSCEQNLNHDAMYWYRQDPGQGLRLIYYSQIVNDFQKGDIAEGYSVSREKKESFPLTVTSAQKNPTAFYLCASRGGGTDTQYFGPGTRLTVL.

Of note for this clone: From the germline J gene comes the end of the CDR3, since the read stops 3 residues before it. The J gene is TRBJ1-1, the V gene TRBV19; TRBD1 matches at 9 bases. Germline V gives CDR1 LNHDA, CDR2 SQIVND (reference sequence). The CDR3 spans 13 residues. The CDR3 sequence: CASSIGQGIGAFF. The sequenced part of the CDR3 DNA is TGTGCCAGTAGTATCGGACAGGGGATCGGA.

As concerns this clone: The DNA ends 3 residues before the CDR3 does, and the rest of the CDR3 is filled in from the germline J gene. This chain connects TRBV6-1 to TRBJ2-1; 11 nucleotides match TRBD2. Per the germline V gene, CDR1 is MNHNS and CDR2 is SASEGT. This CDR3 is 19 amino acids long. J was trimmed by 7 bases and V by 2 bases; bases with no gene match: 16. Partial CDR3 DNA: TGTGCCAGCAGTGAAACCATCTTTCTTCTAGCGGGAGGAAATAATGAG. Residues: CASSETIFLLAGGNNE. In full, the CDR3 is CASSETIFLLAGGNNEQFF.

For this clone: The CDR3 end falls 3 residues outside the read, so it is completed with the germline J gene. The V and J genes are TRBV6-1 and TRBJ2-3; D possibly corresponds to TRBD1 (8 bases). CDR1 and CDR2 (germline): MNHNS, SASEGT. The V end lost 1 base, the J end lost 1 base, and 12 bases lay between the germline ends. The length of the CDR3 is 16 residues. The CDR3 sequence: CASSEGQGRGTDTQYF. Incomplete CDR3 DNA: TGTGCCAGCAGTGAAGGACAGGGGAGGGGCACAGATACG.

Notes on this clone: The read ends 3 residues shy of where the CDR3 ends; the end is completed using the germline J gene. J is TRBJ2-5 and V is TRBV20-1; D might be TRBD2 (6 bases). Germline-derived CDR1 and CDR2 are DFQATT and SNEGSKA (reference sequence). V lost 6 bases and J 2 bases, leaving 16 bases between the germline ends. CDR3 length: 14 residues. CDR3 DNA, as far as it was read: TGCAGTGCGGCCGGGACTGGTCCTCAAGAGACC. It is translated as CSAAGTGPQET. The CDR3 as a whole reads CSAAGTGPQETQYF.

For this clone: With the read ending 3 residues before the CDR3 end, the germline J gene is used to fill in that end. This chain links TRBV5-1 with TRBJ1-1; TRBD1 is a possible D gene (5 bases). Germline V gene data show CDR1 as SGHRS and CDR2 as YFSETQ. V was clipped by 4 bases and J by 4 bases, with 23 bases between them. The CDR3 consists of 17 residues. Here the CDR3 reads CASSPTVSPDSSTEAFF. CDR3 DNA, as far as it was read: TGCGCCAGCAGCCCGACTGTATCCCCAGACAGTTCCACTGAA.

Regarding this clone: The read falls 3 residues short of the CDR3 end, and the missing part is taken from the germline J gene. The chain employs TRBV2 and TRBJ1-1, with D unresolved. The CDR3 is 12 amino acids. Germline lookup yields CDR1 SNHLY and CDR2 FYNNEI. The CDR3 is CASSVSRSEAFF. The covered CDR3 bases are TGTGCCAGCAGTGTGTCCAGGAGCGAA.

On this clone itself: The read halts 3 residues ahead of the CDR3 end, with the missing end drawn from the germline J gene. The J gene is TRBJ1-6, the V gene TRBV20-1; possible D gene TRBD1, 5 bases. Per germline, CDR1 DFQATT and CDR2 SNEGSKA (reference sequence). V lost 2 bases and J lost 7, with 9 bases in between. CDR3 length equals 13 residues. CDR3 amino acids: CSARSQGNSPLHF. The covered CDR3 bases are TGCAGTGCTAGAAGTCAGGGCAATTCACCC.